This TCR beta chain was retrieved from a study of identical twins. Germline V gene data show CDR1 as LGHDT and CDR2 as YNNKEL (reference sequence). V shed 3 bases and J 15 bases; nucleotides not matched to a gene: 8. CDR3 length: 12 amino acids. This clonotype was counted once. TCRdb independently ran MiXCR on the 5' RACE reads; one entry per CDR3 protein. The sample has hundreds of thousands of distinct CDR3 sequences, roughly 18% seen once. Another study also made use of these data, one on T cells expressing NK-cell markers. From that paper: Sorted CD3+CD56+NKG2C+, CD3+CD56+NKG2C- and CD3+CD56-NKG2C+ T-cell subsets were beta-chain profiled.

This TCR derives from a young woman in good health. This chain links TRBV3-1 with TRBJ2-1; 7 bases are a match to TRBD1. What was sequenced was PBMCs. The CDR3 sequence: CASSHRDRARFF. The CDR3 DNA reads as TGTGCCAGCAGCCACCGCGACAGGGCAAGGTTCTTC.